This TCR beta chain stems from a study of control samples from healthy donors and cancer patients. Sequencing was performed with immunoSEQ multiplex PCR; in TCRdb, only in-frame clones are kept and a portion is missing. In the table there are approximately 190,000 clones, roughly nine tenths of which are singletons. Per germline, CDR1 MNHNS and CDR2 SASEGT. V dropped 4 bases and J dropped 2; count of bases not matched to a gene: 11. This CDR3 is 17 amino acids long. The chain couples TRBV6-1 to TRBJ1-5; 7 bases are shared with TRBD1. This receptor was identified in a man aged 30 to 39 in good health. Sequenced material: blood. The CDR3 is CASSGDIQGMGNQPQHF. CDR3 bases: TGTGCCAGCAGTGGAGACATACAGGGGATGGGCAATCAGCCCCAGCATTTT.